The 20 T cell receptor beta chains below come from one sample, sequenced in a study of cytomegalovirus exposure and HLA in healthy donors. Both 60 Vbeta primers and 13 Jbeta primers went into the PCR. Assay: immunoSEQ multiplex PCR; the TCRdb copy retains only in-frame clones and omits some. The repertoire holds 200,000 to 250,000 clones, with about four fifths as singletons. Sequenced input: PBMCs. Receptors originate from a man aged 25 to 40 in good health and CMV-seronegative.

This clone has more than one count but fewer than ten. This chain uses TRBV7-3 with TRBJ2-7; 8 positions match TRBD2. CDR3 length: 14 residues. The trim removed 0 bases at V and 6 bases at J, leaving 4 bases unmatched. Germline-derived CDR1 and CDR2 are SGHTA and FQGTGA. The CDR3: CASSLTGGASEQYF. The CDR3 nucleotides read TGTGCCAGCAGCTTAACCGGGGGGGCCAGCGAGCAGTACTTC.

The chain carries TRBV29-1 and TRBJ1-1, with TRBD1 identical over 8 bases. There are 13 residues in the CDR3. The germline V gene has CDR1 SQVTM and CDR2 ANQGSEA. V lost 6 bases to trimming and J lost 7 bases; unmatched junction nucleotides: 10. CDR3 region: CSVSLGTGVEAFF. CDR3 coding DNA: TGCAGCGTGTCCCTCGGGACAGGAGTTGAAGCTTTCTTT.

The rearrangement joins TRBV6-5 to TRBJ1-4; D possibly corresponds to TRBD1 (6 bases). Germline CDR1 MNHEY, CDR2 SVGAGI. V lost 0 bases and J lost 8, with 16 bases in between. The CDR3 spans 16 residues. The CDR3 is CASSYSRGGWGEKLFF. The CDR3 nucleotides read TGTGCCAGCAGTTACTCGAGGGGGGGCTGGGGAGAAAAACTGTTTTTT.

The gene calls are TRBV4-1 and TRBJ1-1; 10 bases fit TRBD1. Looked up from germline, CDR1 is MGHRA and CDR2 is YSYEKL. Germline trimming cut 2 bases from V and 5 bases from J; bases unmatched to any gene: 11. The CDR3 is 17 residues long. The CDR3 reads CASSQLDRQGARTEAFF. Here the CDR3 DNA reads TGCGCCAGCAGCCAACTGGACAGACAGGGGGCGCGGACTGAAGCTTTCTTT.

The rearrangement links TRBV7-9 to TRBJ1-4; D is uncertain. Germline V gives CDR1 SEHNR, CDR2 FQNEAQ (reference sequence). This CDR3 region has 12 residues. V was shortened by 5 bases and J by 7 bases, with 8 bases between the two germline ends. For the CDR3, the DNA is TGTGCCAGCAGCGTTTCGAGTGAAAAACTGTTTTTT. It yields the protein CASSVSSEKLFF.

This chain joins TRBV7-8 and TRBJ1-4; TRBD1 agrees at 8 bases. The germline CDR1 and CDR2 sequences are SGHVS and FQNEAQ. The V gene end was trimmed by 3 bases and the J gene end by 8 bases; junction bases not matched to a gene: 11. The CDR3 has 16 amino acids. DNA of the CDR3: TGTGCCAGCAGCTTGACGACAGGGGAGATCGGAGAAAAACTGTTTTTT. As protein: CASSLTTGEIGEKLFF. Combining the CDR3 with reference TRBV7-8 and TRBJ1-4 gives the whole variable domain GAGVSQSPRYKVAKRGQDVALRCDPISGHVSLFWYQQALGQGPEFLTYFQNEAQLDKSGLPSDRFFAERPEGSVSTLKIQRTQQEDSAVYLCASSLTTGEIGEKLFFGSGTQLSVL.

The CDR3 coding sequence is TGCGCCAGCAGCTTGGGGTTCCCCCGGGGAAGCACAGATACGCAGTATTTT. Translated: CASSLGFPRGSTDTQYF. The gene calls are TRBV5-1 and TRBJ2-3; weak D call: TRBD2 (5 bases). The CDR3 runs to 17 residues. Germline loops: CDR1 SGHRS, CDR2 YFSETQ. V was pared by 0 bases and J by 0 bases, with 14 bases between. The variable domain in full, completed from reference TRBV5-1 and TRBJ2-3, reads KAGVTQTPRYLIKTRGQQVTLSCSPISGHRSVSWYQQTPGQGLQFLFEYFSETQRNKGNFPGRFSGRQFSNSRSEMNVSTLELGDSALYLCASSLGFPRGSTDTQYFGPGTRLTVL.

A remark on this clone: The same CDR3 also results from other DNA sequences found in this sample. V usage is TRBV6-1 and J usage is TRBJ2-7; D unclear. V lost 6 bases to trimming and J lost 3 bases, with 6 bases between them. Germline CDR1 and CDR2: MNHNS and SASEGT. The CDR3 is 11 amino acids. The CDR3, as DNA: TGTGCCAGCAGCGGTCTCTACGAGCAGTACTTC. Residues: CASSGLYEQYF.

The table lists this clone with a few counts. The genes are TRBV5-4 and TRBJ2-7, with 11 positions matching TRBD2. The CDR3 is made up of 14 amino acids. Trimming at V came to 4 bases and at J to 3 bases, leaving 3 bases not matched to a gene. Germline assignment: CDR1 SGHNT and CDR2 YYREEE (reference sequence). CDR3: CASSPTSGDYEQYF. In DNA form, the CDR3 reads TGTGCCAGCAGCCCGACTAGCGGGGACTACGAGCAGTACTTC. Looking up the rest from reference TRBV5-4 and TRBJ2-7 gives the full variable domain: ETGVTQSPTHLIKTRGQQVTLRCSSQSGHNTVSWYQQALGQGPQFIFQYYREEENGRGNFPPRFSGLQFPNYSSELNVNALELDDSALYLCASSPTSGDYEQYFGPGTRLTVT.

The J gene is TRBJ1-1, the V gene TRBV14; no reliable D call. This CDR3 is built from 13 residues. The ends were cut back, 6 bases at V and 4 bases at J, with 12 bases in the middle. Germline CDR1 and CDR2: SGHDN and FVKESK. The DNA of the CDR3 is TGTGCCAGCAGGCGTAGGGAGGGCACTGAAGCTTTCTTT. Protein: CASRRREGTEAFF.

The chain recombines TRBV7-9 with TRBJ2-1, with D unresolved. The length of the CDR3 is 16 residues. V gave up 5 bases and J gave up 4 bases, with 18 bases separating them. The germline V gene encodes CDR1 SEHNR and CDR2 FQNEAQ (reference sequence). In nucleotides, the CDR3 is TGTGCCAGCAGCCTTTCCTGGGCCCGCGAATACAATGAGCAGTTCTTC. Residues: CASSLSWAREYNEQFF.

V and J are TRBV19 and TRBJ1-1; 7 nucleotides match TRBD1. The V segment lost 6 bases and the J segment 2 bases; nucleotides outside the gene matches: 6. Looked up from germline, CDR1 is LNHDA and CDR2 is SQIVND (reference sequence). The length of the CDR3 is 14 residues. CDR3 region: CASRYGTANTEAFF. The DNA for the CDR3 is TGTGCCAGTAGATACGGGACAGCTAACACTGAAGCTTTCTTT.

This clone was observed a single time. The chain carries TRBV7-9 and TRBJ2-5; D is ambiguous. The CDR3 extends over 13 amino acids. Per the germline V gene, CDR1 is SEHNR and CDR2 is FQNEAQ (reference sequence). Trimming pared 5 bases from V and 3 bases from J, leaving 10 bases between. In DNA form, the CDR3 reads TGTGCCAGCAGCCCGGTTGTGAAAGAGACCCAGTACTTC. Protein product: CASSPVVKETQYF.

The J gene is TRBJ1-2, the V gene TRBV10-2; TRBD1 might be the D (5 bases). In germline, CDR1 is WSHSY, CDR2 SAAADI. This CDR3 region has 13 residues. V was clipped by 4 bases and J by 0 bases, with 6 bases between them. CDR3 nucleotides: TGCGCCAGCAGTGGACAGTCTAACTATGGCTACACCTTC. Protein: CASSGQSNYGYTF.

The V call is TRBV7-9, the J call TRBJ2-5, with 7 bases lining up with TRBD2. V was pared by 5 bases and J by 5 bases, with 5 bases of the junction left unmatched. The CDR3 has 13 amino acids. Germline V gives CDR1 SEHNR, CDR2 FQNEAQ (reference sequence). CDR3: CASSRGEGETQYF. The CDR3 nucleotides are TGTGCCAGCAGCCGCGGGGAGGGGGAGACCCAGTACTTC.

This clone was found a few times. The chain is built from TRBV7-9 and TRBJ1-5; 7 nucleotides align to TRBD1. The trim removed 5 bases at V and 1 base at J, leaving 2 bases unmatched. The CDR3 consists of 14 residues. Germline values: CDR1 SEHNR, CDR2 FQNEAQ (reference sequence). The CDR3 bases are TGTGCCAGCAGCCCACAGGGGAGCAATCAGCCCCAGCATTTT. This codes for CASSPQGSNQPQHF.

CDR3 residues: CATSREAGLPEKLFF. The CDR3 coding sequence is TGTGCCACCAGCAGAGAGGCAGGGTTACCTGAAAAACTGTTTTTT. V is TRBV15 and J is TRBJ1-4; tentative D call: TRBD1 (5 bases). The germline V gene encodes CDR1 LNHNV and CDR2 YYDKDF (reference sequence). The CDR3 is made up of 15 amino acids. Trimming took 0 bases from V and 7 from J, leaving 12 bases between them.

The chain links TRBV7-3 to TRBJ2-1, with 7 bases identical to TRBD1. Unmatched junction bases numbered 12, after V lost 5 bases and J lost 8 bases. Germline CDR1 is SGHTA and CDR2 is FQGTGA. The CDR3 covers 15 residues. Here the CDR3 DNA reads TGTGCCAGCAGCCGCACAGGGGCAGTGGGCGATGAGCAGTTCTTC. It yields the protein CASSRTGAVGDEQFF.

The chain has TRBV5-1 and TRBJ2-3; D not certain. The CDR3 covers 14 residues. With 7 bases removed from V and 1 base from J, the gap between germline ends came to 13 bases. CDR1 and CDR2 from the germline V gene are SGHRS and YFSETQ. CDR3 in DNA: TGCGCCAGCTGCGTAGCCGTGGGCACAGATACGCAGTATTTT. Translating it yields CASCVAVGTDTQYF.

This rearrangement joins TRBV10-1 to TRBJ1-5, with a weak D call TRBD1 (6 bases). The CDR3 is made up of 12 amino acids. V was cut by 10 bases and J by 3 bases, with 10 bases left in between. Germline assignment: CDR1 WNHNN and CDR2 SYGVQD (reference sequence). The CDR3 DNA reads as TGCGCCATATACAGGGTCAATCAGCCCCAGCATTTT. Protein: CAIYRVNQPQHF.